Included here is one T cell receptor (beta chain) sequence, with context. What it recognizes is unknown. Trimming cost V 0 bases and J 1 base, with 7 bases left between them. The CDR3 loop spans 14 amino acids. Germline CDR1 reads MNHEY; CDR2 reads SMNVEV (reference sequence). The data were taken from a study of early stage breast cancer tumors. Study information: Most invasive tumors, about 75% of the 16, were ER+/PR+/HER2-. Points from the study as a whole: Enriched TCRB sequences shared across patients were mostly commonly generated sequences.

Measured with immunoSEQ multiplex PCR; TCRdb has only the in-frame clones, and not every one. The profile shows around 31,000 clones, roughly 77% of them singletons. The genes are TRBV27 and TRBJ2-7; D ambiguous. The source material was blood. The sequence was collected from a person aged 35 to 50 with breast cancer. The chain's CDR3 is CASSLSPLSYEQYF. CDR3 sequence (DNA): TGTGCCAGCAGTTTATCGCCGCTTTCCTACGAGCAGTACTTC.